This T cell receptor (beta chain) was sequenced in a study of radiotherapy plus CTLA-4 blockade in lung cancer. Broader study findings: TCR clones from tumors expanded in blood after radiotherapy plus ipilimumab. Early shifts in blood T cell clones, with interferon-beta, reportedly predicted response best.

Concerning this clone itself: The antigen is undetermined.

Measured with immunoSEQ multiplex PCR; TCRdb has only the in-frame clones, and not every one. The table has about 36,000 clones, 72% seen once. Chemo-refractory metastatic non-small-cell lung cancer patients received focal radiation with ipilimumab CTLA-4 blockade. The source of this sequence is a human donor with non-small cell lung cancer who had stable disease on radiotherapy plus ipilimumab. The material was peripheral blood, obtained from a patient treated with radiotherapy plus ipilimumab.

The CDR3 is CASSFSGGAMETQYF. The CDR3 DNA is TGTGCCAGCAGCTTTAGCGGGGGGGCTATGGAGACCCAGTACTTC. The chain has TRBV5-4 and TRBJ2-5, with 11 positions matching TRBD2. This CDR3 spans 15 amino acids. V was pared by 2 bases and J by 5 bases, with 5 bases of the junction left unmatched. Germline values: CDR1 SGHNT, CDR2 YYREEE (reference sequence).